One sample yielded the 21 T cell receptor beta chains listed below, sequenced in a study of spatial heterogeneity in lung cancer. Time point: sample taken at primary tumor resection. Sequencing covered unsorted whole RNA taken from tumor, nontumor lung or frozen PBMC. One entry per CDR3 protein results from TCRdb running MiXCR on the 5' RACE reads. The table records under 100,000 distinct CDR3 sequences, approximately 8.9% of them present only once. The sequencing here drew on PBMCs, taken at surgery. These receptors originate from a male donor with early-stage non-small cell lung cancer.

This clonotype was seen at least ten times. This sequence joins TRBV5-1 and TRBJ2-3; 9 bases are shared with TRBD1. There are 14 residues in the CDR3. Germline CDR1 SGHRS, CDR2 YFSETQ. The V and J ends lost 5 bases and 4 bases, in that order; junction bases with no gene match: 5. The CDR3 coding sequence is TGCGCCAGCAGACGAACAGGGGGCGCAGATACGCAGTATTTT. Its protein is CASRRTGGADTQYF.

The chain combines TRBV12-3 or TRBV12-4 with TRBJ1-3, with 8 bases that match TRBD1. The CDR3 loop spans 17 amino acids. Trimming at V came to 7 bases and at J to 0 bases, leaving 11 bases not matched to a gene. The CDR3 region is CASTPGTGQFSGNTIYF. CDR3 DNA: TGTGCCAGCACTCCCGGGACAGGACAATTCTCTGGAAACACCATATATTTT.

This clonotype was seen at least ten times. The chain joins TRBV7-9 to TRBJ2-7; D is ambiguous. The V end was cut by 4 bases, the J end by 2 bases, with 0 bases between. The CDR3 runs to 10 residues. The germline V gene encodes CDR1 SEHNR and CDR2 FQNEAQ (reference sequence). Written as DNA, the CDR3 is TGTGCCAGCAGCTCCTACGAGCAGTACTTC. Residues: CASSSYEQYF.

The chain couples TRBV3-1 to TRBJ2-1; D is uncertain. The V end was cut by 1 base, the J end by 10 bases, with 5 bases between. CDR3 length: 11 residues. CDR1 is LGHDT and CDR2 is YNNKEL in the germline V gene (reference sequence). CDR3 in DNA: TGTGCCAGCAGCCAAGTGACAGAGCAGTTCTTC. As protein: CASSQVTEQFF.

This clonotype turned up a few times. The rearrangement links TRBV29-1 to TRBJ2-7; D assignment may be TRBD1 or TRBD2 (5 bases each). The CDR3 has 12 residues. CDR1 is SQVTM, CDR2 ANQGSEA, per germline. Trimming took off 5 bases at V and 4 bases at J, with 12 bases between the two ends. The DNA for the CDR3 is TGCAGCGTTACGGGACGGCCATACGAGCAGTACTTC. Its protein is CSVTGRPYEQYF.

This clonotype was observed a few times. The chain is built from TRBV3-1 and TRBJ2-3, with 9 nucleotides matching TRBD2. V lost 1 base, J lost 6 bases, and 8 bases stayed unmatched. The CDR3 spans 16 residues. Germline lookup yields CDR1 LGHDT and CDR2 YNNKEL (reference sequence). The CDR3 DNA reads as TGTGCCAGCAGCCAAGGACTAGCGGCCTTTTACGATACGCAGTATTTT. It encodes CASSQGLAAFYDTQYF.

In this sample, this clonotype turned up many times. The V and J genes are TRBV7-3 and TRBJ1-2; 9 bases align to TRBD1. CDR1 SGHTA and CDR2 FQGTGA come from the germline V gene. V shed 4 bases and J 9 bases; nucleotides not matched to a gene: 6. There are 13 residues in the CDR3. The CDR3 coding sequence is TGTGCCAGCAGCTCACAAGGGACAGGGAGCTACACCTTC. It specifies CASSSQGTGSYTF.

The chain couples TRBV20-1 to TRBJ2-7, with 10 bases lining up with TRBD2. The V gene end was trimmed by 2 bases and the J gene end by 6 bases; junction bases not matched to a gene: 1. This CDR3 comprises 12 residues. The V gene's germline CDR1 is DFQATT and CDR2 SNEGSKA (reference sequence). DNA of the CDR3: TGCAGTGCTAGACTAGCGGGAGTCGAGCAGTACTTC. It specifies CSARLAGVEQYF.

The sample holds many counts of this clonotype. The CDR3 sequence: CASSLTPLRGSSYNEQFF. The DNA of the CDR3 is TGTGCCAGCAGCTTAACACCTTTGCGGGGGAGCTCCTACAATGAGCAGTTCTTC. The J gene is TRBJ2-1, the V gene TRBV7-3, with 7 positions matching TRBD2. J was trimmed by 0 bases and V by 0 bases; bases with no gene match: 8. The germline CDR1 and CDR2 sequences are SGHTA and FQGTGA. The CDR3 extends over 18 amino acids.

This clonotype has more than one count but fewer than ten. J is TRBJ2-3 and V is TRBV5-1, with 9 bases matching TRBD2. CDR1 is SGHRS and CDR2 is YFSETQ in the germline V gene. V shed 2 bases and J 2 bases; nucleotides not matched to a gene: 3. The CDR3 has 15 amino acids. The CDR3 DNA reads TGCGCCAGCAGCTTAGCGGGGGGATACACAGATACGCAGTATTTT. Amino acids: CASSLAGGYTDTQYF.

This clonotype was observed a few times. The chain links TRBV28 to TRBJ2-7; 10 bases align to TRBD1. Per germline, CDR1 MDHEN and CDR2 SYDVKM. The CDR3 extends over 15 amino acids. Unmatched junction bases numbered 8, after V lost 5 bases and J lost 4 bases. Here the CDR3 reads CASSASGTGVYEQYF. For the CDR3, the DNA is TGTGCCAGCAGTGCCTCCGGGACAGGGGTATACGAGCAGTACTTC.

This clonotype was counted at least ten times. The chain carries TRBV16 and TRBJ2-6; a weak D match, TRBD2 (7 bases). This CDR3 is built from 16 residues. V gave up 6 bases and J gave up 3 bases, with 15 bases separating them. Germline V gene lookup returns CDR1 KGHSY and CDR2 FQNENV. This CDR3 is CASSQAGALGANVLTF. CDR3 nucleotides: TGTGCCAGCAGTCAGGCGGGGGCGCTTGGGGCCAACGTCCTGACTTTC.

In this sample, this clonotype turned up a few times. The chain has TRBV5-1 and TRBJ2-3, with 8 bases identical to TRBD1. This CDR3 is built from 16 residues. The V gene end was trimmed by 0 bases and the J gene end by 6 bases; junction bases not matched to a gene: 9. CDR1 and CDR2 (germline): SGHRS, YFSETQ. The CDR3 nucleotides read TGCGCCAGCAGCTTGGGCGTCAGGGGGCAAAGGGATACGCAGTATTTT. Its protein product is CASSLGVRGQRDTQYF.

V gene TRBV20-1 combines with J gene TRBJ2-2, with 14 bases matching TRBD2. V lost 0 bases, J lost 9 bases, and 6 bases stayed unmatched. This CDR3 comprises 16 residues. Germline CDR1 and CDR2: DFQATT and SNEGSKA (reference sequence). The CDR3: CSARDSTSGRARELFF. The CDR3 DNA reads TGCAGTGCTAGAGATTCGACTAGCGGGAGGGCCCGGGAGCTGTTTTTT.

There are a few counts of this clonotype. This rearrangement joins TRBV12-3 or TRBV12-4 to TRBJ1-6; the match to TRBD1 covers 8 bases. This CDR3 region has 18 residues. V gave up 5 bases and J gave up 7 bases; unmatched junction bases: 16. CDR3 amino acids: CASSREEGPGTGNSPLHF. CDR3 sequence (DNA): TGTGCCAGCAGTAGAGAAGAAGGTCCCGGGACAGGAAATTCACCCCTCCACTTT.

This clonotype appeared many times. The genes are TRBV5-1 and TRBJ2-2; 7 bases match TRBD1. CDR1 and CDR2 (germline): SGHRS, YFSETQ. CDR3 size: 16 residues. V gave up 4 bases and J gave up 4 bases; unmatched junction bases: 10. CDR3 sequence reads: CASSPSTGSLTGELFF. DNA of the CDR3: TGCGCCAGCAGCCCCTCGACAGGGTCCCTCACCGGGGAGCTGTTTTTT.

This clonotype has a handful of counts. This rearrangement joins TRBV7-2 to TRBJ1-1, with D possibly TRBD1 on 5 matching bases. The V gene lost 3 bases and the J gene lost 5 bases, with 16 bases spanning the gap. CDR1 is SGHTA, CDR2 FQGNSA, per germline. This CDR3 region has 15 residues. The CDR3, as DNA: TGTGCCAGCAGCTTTAGCTCGGGCCAGGGAACTGAAGCTTTCTTT. Protein product: CASSFSSGQGTEAFF.

This clonotype was seen at least ten times. This chain joins TRBV28 and TRBJ2-2; D call uncertain. The CDR3 has 15 residues. Germline-derived CDR1 and CDR2 are MDHEN and SYDVKM. Trimming took off 6 bases at V and 4 bases at J, with 15 bases between the two ends. CDR3 nucleotide sequence: TGTGCCAGCAGCTTCCTGACTGAGATCACCGGGGAGCTGTTTTTT. It yields the protein CASSFLTEITGELFF. The whole variable domain, filled in from reference TRBV28 and TRBJ2-2, reads DVKVTQSSRYLVKRTGEKVFLECVQDMDHENMFWYRQDPGLGLRLIYFSYDVKMKEKGDIPEGYSVSREKKERFSLILESASTNQTSMYLCASSFLTEITGELFFGEGSRLTVL.

In its sample, this clonotype was seen a few times. The genes are TRBV6-1 and TRBJ1-6; D uncertain. CDR1 and CDR2 (germline): MNHNS, SASEGT. The CDR3 extends over 16 amino acids. Trimming took 7 bases from V and 0 from J, leaving 13 bases between them. Written as DNA, the CDR3 is TGTGCCAGCACCTGGACGGCGAGCTCCTATAATTCACCCCTCCACTTT. Translating it yields CASTWTASSYNSPLHF.

The chain carries TRBV7-6 and TRBJ2-7; D possibly corresponds to TRBD1 (6 bases). V was shortened by 1 base and J by 7 bases, with 14 bases between the two germline ends. The germline V gene has CDR1 SGHVS and CDR2 FNYEAQ. This CDR3 region has 14 residues. The DNA of the CDR3 is TGTGCCAGCAGCTTAGGGGCAGGGGACCGGGAGCAGTACTTC. It specifies CASSLGAGDREQYF.

This clonotype has ten or more counts. This chain links TRBV12-3 or TRBV12-4 with TRBJ2-2; TRBD2 aligns across 8 bases. This CDR3 is built from 15 residues. J lost 5 bases, V lost 3 bases, and 5 bases had no gene match. The CDR3 spells CASSFLGGVTGELFF. In DNA form, the CDR3 reads TGTGCCAGCAGTTTCCTCGGGGGGGTAACCGGGGAGCTGTTTTTT.